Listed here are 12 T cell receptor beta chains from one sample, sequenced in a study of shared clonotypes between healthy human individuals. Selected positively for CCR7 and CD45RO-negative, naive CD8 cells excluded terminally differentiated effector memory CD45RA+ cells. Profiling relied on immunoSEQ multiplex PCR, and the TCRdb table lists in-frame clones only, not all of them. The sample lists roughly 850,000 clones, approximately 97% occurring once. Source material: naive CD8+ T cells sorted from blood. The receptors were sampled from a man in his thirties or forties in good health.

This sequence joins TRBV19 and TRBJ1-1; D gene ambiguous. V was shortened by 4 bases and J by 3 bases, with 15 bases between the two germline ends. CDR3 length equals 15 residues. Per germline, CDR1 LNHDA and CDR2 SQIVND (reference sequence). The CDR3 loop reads CASSTHRAGYTEAFF. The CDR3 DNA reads TGTGCCAGTAGTACTCACCGGGCTGGGTACACTGAAGCTTTCTTT.

The CDR3 region has the DNA TGTGCCAGCAGTTACGCTAGCGTTTCCTACGAGCAGTACTTC. Translation: CASSYASVSYEQYF. The rearrangement links TRBV6-5 to TRBJ2-7; D possibly corresponds to TRBD2 (6 bases). Germline values: CDR1 MNHEY, CDR2 SVGAGI. V was trimmed by 2 bases and J by 1 base, leaving 9 bases between them. The CDR3 is made up of 14 amino acids.

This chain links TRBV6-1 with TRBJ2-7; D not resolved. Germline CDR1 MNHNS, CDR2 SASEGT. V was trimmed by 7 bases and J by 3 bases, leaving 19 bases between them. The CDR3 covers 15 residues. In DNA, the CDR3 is TGTGCCAGCAAAGACCTTCACCTCCCAATCTACGAGCAGTACTTC. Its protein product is CASKDLHLPIYEQYF.

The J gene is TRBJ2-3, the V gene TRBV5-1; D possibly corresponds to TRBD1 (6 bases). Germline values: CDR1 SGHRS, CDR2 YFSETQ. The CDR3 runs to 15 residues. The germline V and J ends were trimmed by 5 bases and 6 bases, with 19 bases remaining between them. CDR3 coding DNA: TGCGCCAGCAGAGAAGTCCAGGGGAGTAGGGATACGCAGTATTTT. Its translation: CASREVQGSRDTQYF.

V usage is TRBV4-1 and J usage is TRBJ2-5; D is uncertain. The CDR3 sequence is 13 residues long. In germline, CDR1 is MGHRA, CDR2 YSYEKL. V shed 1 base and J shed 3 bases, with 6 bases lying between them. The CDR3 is CASSQVQEETQYF. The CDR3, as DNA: TGCGCCAGCAGCCAAGTCCAGGAAGAGACCCAGTACTTC.

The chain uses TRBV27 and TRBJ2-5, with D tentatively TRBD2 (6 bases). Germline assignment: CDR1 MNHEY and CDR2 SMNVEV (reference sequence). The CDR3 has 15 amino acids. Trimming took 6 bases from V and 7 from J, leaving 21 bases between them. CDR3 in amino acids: CASSLGAGLEGTQYF. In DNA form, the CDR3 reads TGTGCCAGCAGCCTTGGGGCAGGACTGGAGGGGACCCAGTACTTC.

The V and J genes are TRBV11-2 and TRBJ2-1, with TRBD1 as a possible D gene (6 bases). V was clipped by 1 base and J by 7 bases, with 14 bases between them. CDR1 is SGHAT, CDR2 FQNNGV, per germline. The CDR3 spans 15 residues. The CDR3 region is CASSLVPGARNEQFF. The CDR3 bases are TGTGCCAGCAGCTTAGTTCCAGGGGCAAGGAATGAGCAGTTCTTC.

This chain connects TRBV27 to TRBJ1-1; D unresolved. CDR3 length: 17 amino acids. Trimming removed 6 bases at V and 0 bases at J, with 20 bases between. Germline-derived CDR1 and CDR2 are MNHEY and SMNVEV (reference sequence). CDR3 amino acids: CASSPGLRLSMNTEAFF. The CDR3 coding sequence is TGTGCCAGCAGCCCCGGACTACGTCTGTCAATGAACACTGAAGCTTTCTTT.

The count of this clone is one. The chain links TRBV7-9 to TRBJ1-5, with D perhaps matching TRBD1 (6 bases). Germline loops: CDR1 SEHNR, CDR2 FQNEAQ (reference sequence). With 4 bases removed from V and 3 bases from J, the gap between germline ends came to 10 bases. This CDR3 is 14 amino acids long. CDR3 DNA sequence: TGTGCCAGCAGCTCCGGACAGTACAATCAGCCCCAGCATTTT. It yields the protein CASSSGQYNQPQHF.

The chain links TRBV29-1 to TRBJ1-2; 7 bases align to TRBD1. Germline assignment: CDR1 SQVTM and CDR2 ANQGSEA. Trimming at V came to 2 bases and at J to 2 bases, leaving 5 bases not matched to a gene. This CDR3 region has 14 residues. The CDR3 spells CSVEPQTGNYGYTF. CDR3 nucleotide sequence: TGCAGCGTTGAACCCCAGACAGGGAACTATGGCTACACCTTC.

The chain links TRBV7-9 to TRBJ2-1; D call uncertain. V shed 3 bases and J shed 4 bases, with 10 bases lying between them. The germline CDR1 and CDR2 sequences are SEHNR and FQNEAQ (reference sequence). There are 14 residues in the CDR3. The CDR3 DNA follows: TGTGCCAGCAGCTTGCTGGCTGTATACAATGAGCAGTTCTTC. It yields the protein CASSLLAVYNEQFF. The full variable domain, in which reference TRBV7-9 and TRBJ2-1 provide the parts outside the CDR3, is DTGVSQNPRHKITKRGQNVTFRCDPISEHNRLYWYRQTLGQGPEFLTYFQNEAQLEKSRLLSDRFSAERPKGSFSTLEIQRTEQGDSAMYLCASSLLAVYNEQFFGPGTRLTVL.

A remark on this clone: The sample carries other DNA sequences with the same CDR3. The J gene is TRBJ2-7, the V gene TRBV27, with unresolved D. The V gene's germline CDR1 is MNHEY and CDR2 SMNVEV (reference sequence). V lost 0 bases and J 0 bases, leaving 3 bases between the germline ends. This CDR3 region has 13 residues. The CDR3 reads CASSLSGSYEQYF. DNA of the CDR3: TGTGCCAGCAGTTTATCGGGCTCCTACGAGCAGTACTTC.